This T cell receptor beta chain was profiled in a study of cytomegalovirus exposure and HLA in healthy donors. Germline CDR1 and CDR2: MDHEN and SYDVKM. V was shortened by 3 bases and J by 0 bases, with 8 bases between the two germline ends. CDR3 size: 14 residues. PCR employed 60 Vbeta and 13 Jbeta primers. Repertoires were generated with immunoSEQ multiplex PCR, while TCRdb's copy carries only in-frame clones and drops some. The table has more than 70,000 clones, 76% seen once. Sequenced input: PBMCs. The sequence came from a middle-aged man in good health and CMV-seronegative. V is TRBV28 and J is TRBJ1-1, with D perhaps matching TRBD1 (6 bases). CDR3 sequence (DNA): TGTGCCAGCAGTTTCGGGGGGCTGAACACTGAAGCTTTCTTT. It specifies CASSFGGLNTEAFF.